What follows are 23 T cell receptor beta chains derived from one specimen sequenced in a study of shared clonotypes between healthy human individuals. Some clones are missing from TCRdb's copy, which holds only in-frame ones; the method was immunoSEQ multiplex PCR. The table lists approximately 1.1 million clones, roughly 74% of them singletons. The sample comprised memory CD4+ T cells from PBMCs. Subset specified: CD45RA-negative fraction. The receptors were gathered from a man aged 18 to 29 in good health. Some clones in this sample may be carry-over from other donors' samples.

The chain has TRBV6-1 and TRBJ2-7; D may match TRBD1 or TRBD2 (5 bases each). With 3 bases removed from V and 1 base from J, the gap between germline ends came to 7 bases. This CDR3 is built from 13 residues. Per germline, CDR1 MNHNS and CDR2 SASEGT. Here the CDR3 reads CASSEGDSYEQYF. As DNA, the CDR3 is TGTGCCAGCAGTGAGGGGGATTCCTACGAGCAGTACTTC.

Details on this clone: The same CDR3 arises from other DNA sequences in this sample as well. This sequence joins TRBV30 and TRBJ2-5; 7 positions agree with TRBD1. CDR1 GTSNPN and CDR2 SVGIG come from the germline V gene (reference sequence). The V gene end was trimmed by 5 bases and the J gene end by 5 bases; junction bases not matched to a gene: 2. This CDR3 region has 11 residues. CDR3 region: CAWAQGETQYF. DNA for the CDR3: TGTGCCTGGGCACAGGGGGAGACCCAGTACTTC.

This chain uses TRBV28 with TRBJ2-1; TRBD2 aligns across 8 bases. Germline V lookup: CDR1 MDHEN, CDR2 SYDVKM. Trimming cost V 6 bases and J 1 base; bases outside gene matches: 8. This CDR3 region has 16 residues. For the CDR3, the DNA is TGTGCCAGCAGGAGCGGGACTAGATCTTCCTACAATGAGCAGTTCTTC. Translation gives CASRSGTRSSYNEQFF.

V gene TRBV21-1 combines with J gene TRBJ2-1; the D segment call TRBD2 is taken from the table without a DNA check. TRBV21-1 is flagged as a pseudogene. CDR3 size: 14 residues. CDR3 loop: CASSKKLRAHEQFF. Here the CDR3 DNA reads TGTGCCAGCAGCAAAAAGTTGAGGGCCCATGAGCAGTTCTTC.

The rearrangement uses TRBV9 and TRBJ2-7, with D tentatively TRBD2 (5 bases). The CDR3 runs 13 residues. V dropped 0 bases and J dropped 4 bases, with 8 bases sitting between them. Germline assignment: CDR1 SGDLS and CDR2 YYNGEE. The CDR3 bases are TGTGCCAGCAGCGTAGGGGAGAGGTACGAGCAGTACTTC. It codes for CASSVGERYEQYF.

The rearrangement uses TRBV6-1 and TRBJ2-7; D might be TRBD1 (6 bases). The CDR3 totals 14 residues. Germline V gives CDR1 MNHNS, CDR2 SASEGT. Trimming shortened V by 8 bases and J by 2 bases, and 16 bases separated the two germline ends. The CDR3 DNA reads as TGTGCCAGCCGCTCAGGGGTGAAAACCTACGAGCAGTACTTC. Amino acid sequence: CASRSGVKTYEQYF.

V is TRBV21-1 and J is TRBJ1-1. TRBV21-1 is reported as a pseudogene. This CDR3 comprises 15 residues. CDR3 loop: CASSHGSEWTTEAFF. The CDR3 nucleotides read TGTGCCAGCAGCCACGGATCGGAGTGGACCACTGAAGCTTTCTTT.

The genes are TRBV23-1 and TRBJ1-1; D possibly corresponds to TRBD1 (6 bases). TRBV23-1 is an open reading frame, and its role is uncertain. This CDR3 contains 14 residues. V was trimmed by 4 bases and J by 4 bases, leaving 13 bases between them. This CDR3 reads CASSPKGGGTEAFF. CDR3 nucleotide sequence: TGCGCCAGCAGTCCTAAAGGGGGGGGCACTGAAGCTTTCTTT.

This clone was seen at least ten times. The same CDR3 arises from other DNA sequences in this sample as well. The chain joins TRBV7-6 to TRBJ1-4; D may be TRBD1 (5 bases). Germline loops: CDR1 SGHVS, CDR2 FNYEAQ. Trimming removed 2 bases at V and 1 base at J, with 8 bases between. This CDR3 has 15 residues. In DNA, the CDR3 is TGTGCCAGCAGCTTAAGGCAGGGAACTAATGAAAAACTGTTTTTT. Amino acids: CASSLRQGTNEKLFF.

V is TRBV5-6 and J is TRBJ2-7, with a possible D match to TRBD2 (6 bases). Trimming removed 4 bases at V and 3 bases at J, with 11 bases between. CDR1 and CDR2 (germline): SGHDT, YYEEEE. There are 13 residues in the CDR3. Here the CDR3 reads CASSHRGYYEQYF. CDR3 bases: TGTGCCAGCAGCCATCGGGGGTACTACGAGCAGTACTTC.

This clone has only a few counts. V is TRBV11-1 and J is TRBJ1-1; 8 bases are shared with TRBD1. Germline V lookup: CDR1 SGHAT, CDR2 FQDESV (reference sequence). With V trimmed by 7 bases and J by 1 base, 5 bases remained unmatched. This CDR3 is built from 14 residues. Here the CDR3 DNA reads TGTGCCAGCACACAGGGGACAGGGAACACTGAAGCTTTCTTT. Translation: CASTQGTGNTEAFF.

The chain links TRBV7-2 to TRBJ2-7; 8 bases match TRBD2. Germline trimming cut 3 bases from V and 1 base from J; bases unmatched to any gene: 8. The CDR3 has 16 amino acids. Germline-derived CDR1 and CDR2 are SGHTA and FQGNSA. In nucleotides, the CDR3 is TGTGCCAGCAGCTTCTCTAGCGGGTGGAATTCCTACGAGCAGTACTTC. Amino acids: CASSFSSGWNSYEQYF.

J is TRBJ2-2 and V is TRBV6-1; D remains ambiguous. CDR3 length equals 16 residues. The V end was cut by 3 bases, the J end by 2 bases, with 13 bases between. Germline CDR1 MNHNS, CDR2 SASEGT. The CDR3 nucleotides read TGTGCCAGCAGTGAGACTCTAACATTTAACACCGGGGAGCTGTTTTTT. This codes for CASSETLTFNTGELFF.

This chain links TRBV15 with TRBJ2-7, with no clear D. Germline loops: CDR1 LNHNV, CDR2 YYDKDF (reference sequence). This CDR3 has 13 amino acids. Trimming removed 6 bases from V and 2 bases from J, with 11 bases in between. CDR3 sequence reads: CATSKQRTYEQYF. The DNA for the CDR3 is TGTGCCACCAGTAAGCAAAGAACCTACGAGCAGTACTTC.

The genes are TRBV7-3 and TRBJ2-2; D remains unclear. Trimming cost V 2 bases and J 7 bases, with 8 bases left between them. There are 13 residues in the CDR3. CDR1 and CDR2 (germline): SGHTA, FQGTGA. CDR3 sequence reads: CASSLLPGGELFF. CDR3 bases: TGTGCCAGCAGCTTATTACCGGGCGGGGAGCTGTTTTTT.

In its sample, this clone was seen once. V is TRBV6-1 and J is TRBJ1-5, with D perhaps matching TRBD1 (6 bases). Trimming shortened V by 2 bases and J by 4 bases, and 15 bases separated the two germline ends. The CDR3 extends over 16 amino acids. CDR1 is MNHNS and CDR2 is SASEGT in the germline V gene. CDR3 residues: CASSEYRGTKNQPQHF. The CDR3 nucleotides are TGTGCCAGCAGTGAATACCGCGGGACAAAAAATCAGCCCCAGCATTTT.

This rearrangement joins TRBV9 to TRBJ2-2; D gene uncertain. Deletions cut 4 bases from V and 4 bases from J, with 14 bases between. Germline V CDR1 and CDR2: SGDLS, YYNGEE. CDR3 length equals 15 residues. CDR3: CASSPYSYPTGELFF. The DNA for the CDR3 is TGTGCCAGCAGCCCATACAGTTATCCCACCGGGGAGCTGTTTTTT.

This sequence joins TRBV5-8 and TRBJ1-2; the D is unclear. Per the germline V gene, CDR1 is SGHTS and CDR2 is YDEGEE. V was clipped by 0 bases and J by 0 bases, with 9 bases between them. The CDR3 sequence is 15 residues long. CDR3 sequence reads: CASSLVAAANYGYTF. The DNA for the CDR3 is TGTGCCAGCAGCTTGGTGGCAGCCGCTAACTATGGCTACACCTTC.

The CDR3 DNA sequence: TGCGCCAGCAGCTTGGGACTAGCGGGGGGTACGGAGGAGACCCAGTACTTC. Protein sequence: CASSLGLAGGTEETQYF. V and J are TRBV5-1 and TRBJ2-5; TRBD2 matches 13 bases. V was clipped by 0 bases and J by 5 bases; unmatched bases: 7. Germline V gene sequence: CDR1 SGHRS, CDR2 YFSETQ. The CDR3 loop spans 17 amino acids.

The V call is TRBV11-2, the J call TRBJ2-2; D gene unclear. The length of the CDR3 is 16 residues. V gave up 2 bases and J gave up 0 bases, with 10 bases separating them. The germline V gene has CDR1 SGHAT and CDR2 FQNNGV. In DNA, the CDR3 is TGTGCCAGCAGCTTACTGGGCGCCGCGAACACCGGGGAGCTGTTTTTT. Translated: CASSLLGAANTGELFF. Full variable domain (missing parts from reference TRBV11-2 and TRBJ2-2): EAGVAQSPRYKIIEKRQSVAFWCNPISGHATLYWYQQILGQGPKLLIQFQNNGVVDDSQLPKDRFSAERLKGVDSTLKIQPAKLEDSAVYLCASSLLGAANTGELFFGEGSRLTVL.

This chain joins TRBV5-1 and TRBJ2-5, with D possibly matching TRBD1 (5 bases). The CDR3 covers 15 residues. Germline-derived CDR1 and CDR2 are SGHRS and YFSETQ. Between the trimmed V and J ends, which lost 4 bases and 0 bases, there was a span of 13 bases. Here the CDR3 DNA reads TGCGCCAGCAGCACGGGCAGGGCATACCAAGAGACCCAGTACTTC. This sequence encodes CASSTGRAYQETQYF.

The V call is TRBV27, the J call TRBJ2-3; unclear D gene. V was clipped by 3 bases and J by 3 bases, with 10 bases between them. The CDR3 sequence is 14 residues long. The germline gives CDR1 MNHEY, CDR2 SMNVEV (reference sequence). CDR3 DNA: TGTGCCAGCAGTTTTACGGACCGTACAGATACGCAGTATTTT. It specifies CASSFTDRTDTQYF.

The V call is TRBV30, the J call TRBJ1-1; D perhaps matches TRBD1 (6 bases). CDR3 size: 11 residues. Germline loops: CDR1 GTSNPN, CDR2 SVGIG (reference sequence). Trimming shortened V by 3 bases and J by 5 bases, and 7 bases separated the two germline ends. The CDR3, as DNA: TGTGCCTGGAGCAGGGGTACTGAAGCTTTCTTT. It codes for CAWSRGTEAFF.